This TCR beta chain was sequenced during a study of blood T cell repertoires in COVID-19. Generated by immunoSEQ multiplex PCR, the TCRdb table keeps only in-frame clones and is missing some. The sample has some 19,000 clones; 85% to 90% are singletons. Losses at the gene ends were 0 bases for V and 6 bases for J; bases not matched to a gene: 2. This CDR3 comprises 13 residues. CDR1 is SGHTA, CDR2 FQGNSA, per germline. This sequence originates from a man aged 55 to 70 with active COVID-19. This rearrangement joins TRBV7-2 to TRBJ2-7; 7 bases map to TRBD1. Specimen: peripheral blood. As DNA, the CDR3 is TGTGCCAGCAGCTTAGCGGGGACAGCCGAGCAGTACTTC. Its protein product is CASSLAGTAEQYF.